A selection of T cell receptor beta chains follows, all from one sample in a study of PD-L1 blockade in urothelial cancer. Sequencing was performed with immunoSEQ multiplex PCR; in TCRdb, only in-frame clones are kept and a portion is missing. The sample includes 80,000 to 95,000 clones, 70% to 90% of them seen just once. The sample here was PBMCs, taken around atezolizumab (anti-PD-L1) treatment. The receptors come from a man aged 70 or older with urothelial cancer. Both conserved end residues are part of each CDR3. A D gene is named only where the DNA matches it firmly. Size is omitted from some rows. Given values are once, few, many or a class for expanded clones.

size: -
J: TRBJ1-2
D: -
V: TRBV11-2
DNA: TGTGCCAGCAGCTTAACATCGAACTATGGCTACACCTTC
CDR3: CASSLTSNYGYTF

size: few
J: TRBJ2-1
D: -
V: TRBV7-3
DNA: TGTGCCAGCAGCGTTAGACAGGACGGTGAGCAGTTCTTC
CDR3: CASSVRQDGEQFF

size: -
J: TRBJ1-2
D: -
V: TRBV5-1
DNA: TGCGCCAGCAGCACCATGACAGGAGACTATGGCTACACCTTC
CDR3: CASSTMTGDYGYTF

size: -
J: TRBJ1-1
D: -
V: TRBV5-5
DNA: TGTGCCAGCACCGGGGGGGGGTTGGTGAACACTGAAGCTTTCTTT
CDR3: CASTGGGLVNTEAFF

size: -
J: TRBJ2-3
D: -
V: TRBV6-5
DNA: TGTGCCAGCGGCACGGGACACACAGATACGCAGTATTTT
CDR3: CASGTGHTDTQYF

size: -
J: TRBJ2-1
D: TRBD1
V: TRBV5-4
DNA: TGTGCCAGCAGCTTGGACGACAGGGTGAAGTTCTTC
CDR3: CASSLDDRVKFF

size: -
J: TRBJ2-1
D: TRBD2
V: TRBV5-6
DNA: TGTGCCAGCAGCCTACCCGGGGGTAGCGGGAACTACAATGAGCAGTTCTTC
CDR3: CASSLPGGSGNYNEQFF

size: few
J: TRBJ1-1
D: -
V: TRBV6-5
DNA: TGTGCCAGCAAGGAGGGGAACACTGAAGCTTTCTTT
CDR3: CASKEGNTEAFF

size: -
J: TRBJ1-3
D: -
V: TRBV6-5
DNA: TGTGCCAGCAGTTACTCGCGGGAGCTCGGAAACACCATATATTTT
CDR3: CASSYSRELGNTIYF

size: -
J: TRBJ2-5
D: -
V: TRBV7-7
DNA: TGTGCCAGCAGCTTGGACATCCAAGAGACCCAGTACTTC
CDR3: CASSLDIQETQYF

size: -
J: TRBJ2-7
D: -
V: TRBV14
DNA: TGTGCCAGCAGCCAAGCTGCAGGAATTGGCGAGCAGTACTTC
CDR3: CASSQAAGIGEQYF

size: once
J: TRBJ1-1
D: TRBD1
V: TRBV7-9
DNA: TGTGCCAGCAGCAGACAGGGGAACACTGAAGCTTTCTTT
CDR3: CASSRQGNTEAFF

size: -
J: TRBJ2-2
D: TRBD2
V: TRBV4-1
DNA: TGCGCCAGCAGCCAATCCCGGCCGGGACTAGTCACCGGGGAGCTGTTTTTT
CDR3: CASSQSRPGLVTGELFF

size: -
J: TRBJ2-5
D: TRBD1
V: TRBV7-8
DNA: TGTGCCAGCAGCCCGCGGGACAGGGGCAGCGGGGAGACCCAGTACTTC
CDR3: CASSPRDRGSGETQYF

size: -
J: TRBJ2-7
D: -
V: TRBV11-3
DNA: TGTGCCAGCAGGACCATGGGGCACTACGAGCAGTACTTC
CDR3: CASRTMGHYEQYF

size: once
J: TRBJ2-3
D: -
V: TRBV7-8
DNA: TGTGCCAGCAGCTTAGTGGTCTCCTCGATAGGGGGTAGCACAGATACGCAGTATTTT
CDR3: CASSLVVSSIGGSTDTQYF

size: -
J: TRBJ1-1
D: -
V: TRBV16
DNA: TGTGCCAGCAGCCAAAGGTCAGGGCGCACTGAAGCTTTCTTT
CDR3: CASSQRSGRTEAFF

size: -
J: TRBJ2-1
D: TRBD2
V: TRBV2
DNA: TGTGCCAGCAGTGAACTAGCGGGGGATTCCAATGAGCAGTTCTTC
CDR3: CASSELAGDSNEQFF

size: -
J: TRBJ2-3
D: TRBD2
V: TRBV7-9
DNA: TGTGCCAGCAGCTTCGGACTAGCGGAAACAGATACGCAGTATTTT
CDR3: CASSFGLAETDTQYF

size: -
J: TRBJ1-1
D: -
V: TRBV4-2
DNA: TGTGCCAGCAGCCCCAGTCATATTACGAACACTGAAGCTTTCTTT
CDR3: CASSPSHITNTEAFF

size: once
J: TRBJ2-2
D: TRBD1
V: TRBV19
DNA: TGTGCCAGTGTACGGGACAGGGTTGGCGGGGAGCTGTTTTTT
CDR3: CASVRDRVGGELFF

size: few
J: TRBJ1-2
D: -
V: TRBV2
DNA: TGTGCCAGCAGTGAGTCGGGAGATGGCTACACCTTC
CDR3: CASSESGDGYTF

size: once
J: TRBJ1-1
D: TRBD1
V: TRBV20-1
DNA: TGCAGTGCTCAACGGACAGGTCGAGCTTTCTTT
CDR3: CSAQRTGRAFF

size: -
J: TRBJ2-7
D: TRBD1
V: TRBV10-2
DNA: TGCGCCAGCAGTGCCTGGGGACAGGGCCGTGAGCAGTACTTC
CDR3: CASSAWGQGREQYF

size: -
J: TRBJ2-5
D: TRBD1
V: TRBV7-6
DNA: TGTGCCAGCAGCTTAACAGGGGGACAAGAGACCCAGTACTTC
CDR3: CASSLTGGQETQYF

size: -
J: TRBJ2-1
D: -
V: TRBV10-3
DNA: TGTGCCATCAGCAGGGGAAGCAATGAGCAGTTCTTC
CDR3: CAISRGSNEQFF

size: -
J: TRBJ1-5
D: TRBD1
V: TRBV27
DNA: TGTGCCAGCAGTACGACAGGGGGCCACCAGCCCCAGCATTTT
CDR3: CASSTTGGHQPQHF

size: -
J: TRBJ1-3
D: -
V: TRBV30
DNA: TGTGCCTGGAGTACGGGTTCCGGAAACACCATATATTTT
CDR3: CAWSTGSGNTIYF

size: -
J: TRBJ1-6
D: TRBD1
V: TRBV5-1
DNA: TGCGCCAGCAGCTGGGGACAGGAGTCTCCCCTCCACTTT
CDR3: CASSWGQESPLHF

size: -
J: TRBJ1-2
D: -
V: TRBV28
DNA: TGTGCCAGCAAAACTGGAGACTATGGCTACACCTTC
CDR3: CASKTGDYGYTF

size: -
J: TRBJ1-1
D: TRBD1
V: TRBV5-6
DNA: TGTGCCAGCAAAGCCCTCCTAGGACAGGGGTTGAACACTGAAGCTTTCTTT
CDR3: CASKALLGQGLNTEAFF

size: -
J: TRBJ2-7
D: TRBD2
V: TRBV11-3
DNA: TGTGCCAGCAGCTTATCCGGGACTAGTTCCTACGAGCAGTACTTC
CDR3: CASSLSGTSSYEQYF

size: -
J: TRBJ2-5
D: TRBD1
V: TRBV25-1
DNA: TGTGCCACCAATTCTGGACAGGGGGAGACCCAGTACTTC
CDR3: CATNSGQGETQYF

size: -
J: TRBJ2-7
D: TRBD2
V: TRBV5-5
DNA: TGTGCCAGCAGCTTCGGACTAGCGGGATCCTACGAGCAGTACTTC
CDR3: CASSFGLAGSYEQYF

size: -
J: TRBJ2-7
D: -
V: TRBV30
DNA: TGTGCCTGGAGTGTATCTTGGCGGGGAGGCTACGAGCAGTACTTC
CDR3: CAWSVSWRGGYEQYF

size: -
J: TRBJ2-1
D: TRBD2
V: TRBV5-5
DNA: TGTGCCAGCAGCCCGGGGGGGAGCTCCTACAATGAGCAGTTCTTC
CDR3: CASSPGGSSYNEQFF

size: -
J: TRBJ2-4
D: -
V: TRBV7-2
DNA: TGTGCCAGCAGCTTTCTACCAGCCAAAAACATTCAGTACTTC
CDR3: CASSFLPAKNIQYF

size: -
J: TRBJ1-3
D: -
V: TRBV9
DNA: TGTGCCAGCAGCCCCGGGGGGAGCTCTGGAAACACCATATATTTT
CDR3: CASSPGGSSGNTIYF

size: once
J: TRBJ2-7
D: -
V: TRBV5-1
DNA: TGCGCCAGCAGCTTGGACGGACACTACGAGCAGTACTTC
CDR3: CASSLDGHYEQYF

size: -
J: TRBJ2-2
D: -
V: TRBV7-2
DNA: TGTGCCAGCAGCTTTGGCAGGCCGAACACCGGGGAGCTGTTTTTT
CDR3: CASSFGRPNTGELFF

size: -
J: TRBJ1-5
D: TRBD1
V: TRBV10-3
DNA: TGTGCCATCAGTGACTCGACAGGGGCCAATCAGCCCCAGCATTTT
CDR3: CAISDSTGANQPQHF

size: -
J: TRBJ2-5
D: TRBD2
V: TRBV7-3
DNA: TGTGCCAGCAGCTTAAGTGGACTAGCCAAAGAGACCCAGTACTTC
CDR3: CASSLSGLAKETQYF

size: -
J: TRBJ1-5
D: -
V: TRBV7-2
DNA: TGTGCCAGCAGCTTAGACGGGAATCAGCCCCAGCATTTT
CDR3: CASSLDGNQPQHF

size: -
J: TRBJ1-4
D: -
V: TRBV21-1
DNA: TGTGCCAGCAGCCCGGAAAGGGCCTTGGGGGACAGGGTTAATGAAAAACTGTTTTTT
CDR3: CASSPERALGDRVNEKLFF

size: -
J: TRBJ1-5
D: -
V: TRBV10-3
DNA: TGTGCCATCAGTGAGTCAGCCACCATTCGCAATCAGCCCCAGCATTTT
CDR3: CAISESATIRNQPQHF